The table lists the clone carrying this T cell receptor (beta chain) with a few counts. What it binds is unknown. Time point reported: sample taken at primary tumor resection. No cell sorting; template was whole RNA from tumor, lung tissue or PBMC. This entry is derived from a study of spatial heterogeneity in lung cancer. Trimming left V 6 bases short and J 7 bases short, with 18 bases between. This CDR3 region has 14 residues. Germline values: CDR1 MDHEN, CDR2 SYDVKM. One entry per CDR3 protein, called by TCRdb with MiXCR from the 5' RACE reads. The data contain about 27,000 distinct CDR3 sequences, roughly 6.6% of them seen just once; the ten biggest clones take up more than 20%. Study-level findings and limits: Tumor mutation counts were tracked by expanded intratumoral alpha and beta TCR counts.

This specimen consisted of lung tumor tissue, obtained at surgery. The chain carries TRBV28 and TRBJ2-5; D may match TRBD1 or TRBD2 (6 bases each). The TCR sequence derives from a male donor with early-stage non-small cell lung cancer. In nucleotides, the CDR3 is TGTGCCAGCAGCCTGGGGGGCTCTAAAGGGACCCAGTACTTC. It codes for CASSLGGSKGTQYF.